This TCR beta chain is drawn from a study of control samples from healthy donors and cancer patients. The germline CDR1 and CDR2 sequences are SGHNT and YYREEE (reference sequence). V lost 2 bases, J lost 4 bases, and 15 bases lay in between. The CDR3 consists of 15 residues. The count of this clone is one. Measured with immunoSEQ multiplex PCR; TCRdb has only the in-frame clones, and not every one. The data show hundreds of thousands of clones, roughly 87% seen once. The source material was PBMCs. The chain recombines TRBV5-4 with TRBJ1-2, with TRBD1 as a possible D gene (6 bases). The origin of this receptor is a woman aged 60-70 years with lung cancer. The CDR3 bases are TGTGCCAGCAGCTTCAAGGGGGGGGTACCCTATGGCTACACCTTC. Its protein product is CASSFKGGVPYGYTF.